Presented here are 30 T cell receptor beta chains from one specimen sequenced in a study of radiotherapy plus CTLA-4 blockade in lung cancer. The data were produced by immunoSEQ multiplex PCR, yet TCRdb's version contains in-frame clones alone and is incomplete. The top ten clones hold approximately 17% of a sample with about 45,000 clones, approximately 62% of them seen once. This specimen consisted of peripheral blood, obtained from a patient treated with radiotherapy plus ipilimumab. The receptors originated from a human donor with non-small cell lung cancer who had a partial response to radiotherapy plus ipilimumab.

V gene TRBV13 combines with J gene TRBJ1-2, with D unresolved. The CDR3 totals 14 residues. Per germline, CDR1 PRHDT and CDR2 FYEKMQ (reference sequence). Trimming removed 10 bases at V and 0 bases at J, with 15 bases between. The CDR3 region is CATAKMAANYGYTF. CDR3 in DNA: TGTGCCACCGCCAAAATGGCCGCTAACTATGGCTACACCTTC.

This chain uses TRBV4-2 with TRBJ2-3, with a possible D match to TRBD2 (6 bases). V was trimmed by 1 base and J by 5 bases, leaving 16 bases between them. CDR1 and CDR2 (germline): LGHNA, YNFKEQ. The CDR3 is made up of 16 amino acids. The CDR3 DNA follows: TGTGCCAGCAGCCAAGGCCCGGGAGACCAAGGAGATACGCAGTATTTT. Its protein product is CASSQGPGDQGDTQYF.

J is TRBJ2-7 and V is TRBV6-5, with 7 positions matching TRBD1. V trimming: 5 bases; J trimming: 2 bases; junction bases outside the gene matches: 3. The CDR3 covers 13 residues. Germline V gene sequence: CDR1 MNHEY, CDR2 SVGAGI. CDR3 in amino acids: CASSPGQTYEQYF. In DNA form, the CDR3 reads TGTGCCAGCAGTCCGGGACAGACCTACGAGCAGTACTTC.

The chain joins TRBV6-6 to TRBJ1-2; possibly TRBD1 for D (5 bases). CDR3 length: 14 amino acids. Looked up from germline, CDR1 is MNHNY and CDR2 is SVGAGI (reference sequence). Trimming shortened V by 7 bases and J by 3 bases, and 15 bases separated the two germline ends. The CDR3 spells CASTYGGGDYGYTF. CDR3 bases: TGTGCCAGCACCTACGGGGGAGGGGACTATGGCTACACCTTC.

This clone was counted between two and nine times. The junction and the germline gene differ at one end; a read error may be behind it. The chain recombines TRBV2 with TRBJ2-3; 11 nucleotides match TRBD2. From germline, CDR1 is SNHLY and CDR2 FYNNEI. The CDR3 is 12 residues long. The CDR3 coding sequence is TGTGCCAGCAGTGATATAGCGGGGGGGCCGCATTTT. This translates into CASSDIAGGPHF.

The chain's CDR3 is CASSVLTVNTEAFF. DNA for the CDR3: TGTGCCAGCAGTGTCCTTACAGTGAACACTGAAGCTTTCTTT. The V gene is TRBV2, the J gene TRBJ1-1; D gene uncertain. This CDR3 comprises 14 residues. With 4 bases removed from V and 0 bases from J, the gap between germline ends came to 9 bases. Germline V lookup: CDR1 SNHLY, CDR2 FYNNEI.

The chain combines TRBV5-1 with TRBJ1-2; the D is unclear. The ends were cut back, 0 bases at V and 4 bases at J, with 10 bases in the middle. Germline loops: CDR1 SGHRS, CDR2 YFSETQ. CDR3 length equals 14 residues. The CDR3 here is CASSLARSSYGYTF. CDR3 nucleotide sequence: TGCGCCAGCAGCTTGGCTAGGAGTTCCTATGGCTACACCTTC.

The chain couples TRBV11-1 to TRBJ2-5; 13 bases match TRBD2. Germline assignment: CDR1 SGHAT and CDR2 FQDESV (reference sequence). V was clipped by 5 bases and J by 0 bases; unmatched bases: 6. The length of the CDR3 is 17 residues. The CDR3 loop is CASSRGLAGAYQETQYF. The CDR3 DNA follows: TGTGCCAGCAGCCGAGGACTAGCGGGGGCGTACCAAGAGACCCAGTACTTC.

Details on this clone: Other DNA sequences from this sample encode an identical CDR3 as well. The V and J genes are TRBV4-3 and TRBJ2-2; tentatively, D is TRBD1 (7 bases). Looked up from germline, CDR1 is LGHNA and CDR2 is YSLEER. V lost 0 bases and J lost 5, with 13 bases in between. The length of the CDR3 is 16 residues. This chain's CDR3 is CASSQDRSGGTGELFF. The CDR3, as DNA: TGCGCCAGCAGCCAAGATCGTTCAGGGGGGACCGGGGAGCTGTTTTTT.

This rearrangement joins TRBV30 to TRBJ2-1; 11 bases agree with TRBD2. Looked up from germline, CDR1 is GTSNPN and CDR2 is SVGIG (reference sequence). The CDR3 contains 14 residues. With 1 base clipped from V and 4 bases from J, the junction kept 0 bases outside the gene matches. The CDR3 sequence: CAWSASGGYNEQFF. The CDR3 DNA sequence: TGTGCCTGGAGTGCTAGCGGGGGGTACAATGAGCAGTTCTTC.

V gene TRBV4-2 combines with J gene TRBJ2-3; a weak D match, TRBD2 (6 bases). This CDR3 spans 17 amino acids. V was cut by 0 bases and J by 0 bases, with 13 bases left in between. In germline, CDR1 is LGHNA, CDR2 YNFKEQ. Here the CDR3 DNA reads TGTGCCAGCAGCCAAGAACCTCGGGGGACCAGCACAGATACGCAGTATTTT. Residues: CASSQEPRGTSTDTQYF.

V usage is TRBV20-1 and J usage is TRBJ1-2; no reliable D call. The CDR3 is made up of 11 amino acids. V was cut by 1 base and J by 8 bases, with 8 bases left in between. CDR1 is DFQATT and CDR2 is SNEGSKA in the germline V gene (reference sequence). The CDR3 protein is CSARASGGYTF. The CDR3, as DNA: TGCAGTGCTAGAGCCTCAGGAGGCTACACCTTC.

This sequence joins TRBV5-8 and TRBJ1-2; D not certain. This CDR3 is 13 amino acids long. Trimming took 0 bases from V and 3 from J, leaving 6 bases between them. Germline V gene sequence: CDR1 SGHTS, CDR2 YDEGEE. This CDR3 is CASSLAADYGYTF. The CDR3 region has the DNA TGTGCCAGCAGCTTGGCCGCAGACTATGGCTACACCTTC.

The CDR3 loop is CASSPLPVGGNTEAFF. Written as DNA, the CDR3 is TGTGCCAGCAGCCCGCTCCCGGTAGGGGGTAACACTGAAGCTTTCTTT. The V call is TRBV9, the J call TRBJ1-1; possible D gene TRBD1, 6 bases. V shed 4 bases and J shed 2 bases, with 18 bases lying between them. CDR3 size: 16 residues. The germline CDR1 and CDR2 sequences are SGDLS and YYNGEE.

The chain combines TRBV25-1 with TRBJ1-2; 11 bases align to TRBD1. Germline assignment: CDR1 MGHDK and CDR2 SYGVNS. V shed 4 bases and J 2 bases; nucleotides not matched to a gene: 12. There are 18 residues in the CDR3. The CDR3 reads CASSGVSGTGGNNYGYTF. CDR3 in DNA: TGTGCCAGCAGTGGAGTCTCCGGGACAGGGGGGAACAACTATGGCTACACCTTC.

The chain joins TRBV2 to TRBJ1-4; D not certain. The CDR3 length is 17 residues. V lost 6 bases, J lost 0 bases, and 17 bases lay in between. CDR1 and CDR2 (germline): SNHLY, FYNNEI. The CDR3 coding sequence is TGTGCCAGCAGGGAGAAAGGAGGGCCTGCAACTAATGAAAAACTGTTTTTT. Protein: CASREKGGPATNEKLFF.

The chain carries TRBV7-9 and TRBJ2-3, with 7 bases identical to TRBD2. The germline V gene has CDR1 SEHNR and CDR2 FQNEAQ (reference sequence). The length of the CDR3 is 19 residues. The V segment lost 2 bases and the J segment 2 bases; nucleotides outside the gene matches: 16. CDR3 loop: CASSLPRRLAAGATDTQYF. The DNA of the CDR3 is TGTGCCAGCAGCTTACCCCGGCGGCTAGCGGCTGGGGCCACAGATACGCAGTATTTT.

The V call is TRBV30, the J call TRBJ1-1; 7 bases line up with TRBD1. Germline trimming cut 7 bases from V and 11 bases from J; bases unmatched to any gene: 16. Per germline, CDR1 GTSNPN and CDR2 SVGIG (reference sequence). This CDR3 is 13 amino acids long. In DNA form, the CDR3 reads TGTGCCTCCCCCCGGACAGGTTCGATCGGCGCTTTCTTT. Encoded protein: CASPRTGSIGAFF.

This clone occurred a few times. The junction and the germline gene differ at one end; a read error may be behind it. This chain uses TRBV6-5 with TRBJ1-4; 8 nucleotides match TRBD1. Germline CDR1 and CDR2: MNHEY and SVGAGI. The CDR3 has 14 amino acids. The chain's CDR3 is CASNYRGTGEKLFF. CDR3 DNA: TGTGCCAGCAATTACAGGGGGACGGGGGAAAAACTGTTTTTT.

This clone was picked up a small number of times. The chain links TRBV5-1 to TRBJ2-5, with 7 bases identical to TRBD1. The germline V gene encodes CDR1 SGHRS and CDR2 YFSETQ. The junction had 7 bases not matched to a gene; V was cut back by 3 bases and J by 5 bases. The CDR3 loop spans 14 amino acids. DNA of the CDR3: TGCGCCAGCAGCTATACAGGGGAAGTGGAGACCCAGTACTTC. This sequence encodes CASSYTGEVETQYF.

The V call is TRBV5-1, the J call TRBJ1-4; TRBD1 matches at 9 bases. The CDR3 loop spans 17 amino acids. Germline loops: CDR1 SGHRS, CDR2 YFSETQ. V was clipped by 4 bases and J by 9 bases; unmatched bases: 16. The CDR3, as DNA: TGCGCCAGCAGCGAGGGACAGGGTTCGATGGTGGTTAAAAAACTGTTTTTT. Protein sequence: CASSEGQGSMVVKKLFF.

This chain connects TRBV9 to TRBJ2-2, with unresolved D. V lost 4 bases to trimming and J lost 0 bases, with 13 bases between them. This CDR3 spans 16 amino acids. Germline CDR1 SGDLS, CDR2 YYNGEE. The CDR3 sequence is CASSPRQVSNTGELFF. The CDR3 nucleotides read TGTGCCAGCAGCCCCCGACAAGTTTCGAACACCGGGGAGCTGTTTTTT.

The J gene is TRBJ2-7, the V gene TRBV10-2, with D possibly being TRBD2 (6 bases). Germline V gene data show CDR1 as WSHSY and CDR2 as SAAADI. V dropped 7 bases and J dropped 0 bases, with 10 bases sitting between them. There are 13 residues in the CDR3. The CDR3 DNA reads as TGCGCCAGCAAAGGCGGGGACTCCTACGAGCAGTACTTC. This codes for CASKGGDSYEQYF.

This chain links TRBV7-2 with TRBJ2-5; TRBD2 matches at 14 bases. This CDR3 has 16 residues. With 5 bases clipped from V and 3 bases from J, the junction kept 5 bases outside the gene matches. Germline assignment: CDR1 SGHTA and CDR2 FQGNSA. CDR3 region: CASSTPGLAGEETQYF. CDR3 nucleotide sequence: TGTGCCAGCAGCACTCCGGGACTAGCGGGAGAAGAGACCCAGTACTTC.

This clone has just a few counts. The chain combines TRBV5-4 with TRBJ2-7; TRBD1 matches at 9 bases. Looked up from germline, CDR1 is SGHNT and CDR2 is YYREEE (reference sequence). The CDR3 consists of 14 residues. With V trimmed by 4 bases and J by 3 bases, 5 bases remained unmatched. The CDR3 sequence: CASSTGQGIYEQYF. As DNA, the CDR3 is TGTGCCAGCAGCACGGGACAGGGAATCTACGAGCAGTACTTC.

V and J are TRBV6-5 and TRBJ1-1, with a tentative D call TRBD1 (5 bases). Germline V gives CDR1 MNHEY, CDR2 SVGAGI. V lost 4 bases, J lost 4 bases, and 10 bases lay in between. The CDR3 runs 13 residues. As DNA, the CDR3 is TGTGCCAGCAGTTGGGGCTCGGCCACTGAAGCTTTCTTT. As protein: CASSWGSATEAFF.

The chain has TRBV5-6 and TRBJ2-7, with 8 nucleotides matching TRBD1. Germline V lookup: CDR1 SGHDT, CDR2 YYEEEE. The CDR3 is made up of 16 amino acids. J gave up 2 bases and V 1 base, and 8 bases lay outside the gene matches. The CDR3 here is CASSLWGTGPTYEQYF. CDR3 sequence (DNA): TGTGCCAGCAGCTTGTGGGGGACAGGTCCCACCTACGAGCAGTACTTC.

This clone came up once. This chain uses TRBV5-1 with TRBJ2-5; 13 positions match TRBD2. The CDR3 covers 16 residues. The trim removed 2 bases at V and 7 bases at J, leaving 8 bases unmatched. The V gene's germline CDR1 is SGHRS and CDR2 YFSETQ. The CDR3 sequence is CASSFFGTSGAATQYF. In nucleotides, the CDR3 is TGCGCCAGCAGCTTCTTCGGGACTAGCGGGGCGGCGACCCAGTACTTC. The full variable domain, in which reference TRBV5-1 and TRBJ2-5 provide the parts outside the CDR3, is KAGVTQTPRYLIKTRGQQVTLSCSPISGHRSVSWYQQTPGQGLQFLFEYFSETQRNKGNFPGRFSGRQFSNSRSEMNVSTLELGDSALYLCASSFFGTSGAATQYFGPGTRLLVL.

This clone was recorded a few times. The chain employs TRBV19 and TRBJ1-2, with D hard to call. Germline assignment: CDR1 LNHDA and CDR2 SQIVND (reference sequence). This CDR3 region has 12 residues. Trimming left V 5 bases short and J 7 bases short, with 11 bases between. CDR3 protein: CASSSDRGGYTF. CDR3 DNA sequence: TGTGCCAGTAGTTCCGACCGGGGTGGCTACACCTTC.

The CDR3 DNA follows: TGTGCCAGCAGCGTCTCAGGGGGCTACAATGAGCAGTTCTTC. Its protein is CASSVSGGYNEQFF. This chain connects TRBV9 to TRBJ2-1; the match to TRBD1 covers 7 bases. Germline CDR1 is SGDLS and CDR2 is YYNGEE. CDR3 length: 14 residues. Losses at the gene ends were 2 bases for V and 3 bases for J; bases not matched to a gene: 2.